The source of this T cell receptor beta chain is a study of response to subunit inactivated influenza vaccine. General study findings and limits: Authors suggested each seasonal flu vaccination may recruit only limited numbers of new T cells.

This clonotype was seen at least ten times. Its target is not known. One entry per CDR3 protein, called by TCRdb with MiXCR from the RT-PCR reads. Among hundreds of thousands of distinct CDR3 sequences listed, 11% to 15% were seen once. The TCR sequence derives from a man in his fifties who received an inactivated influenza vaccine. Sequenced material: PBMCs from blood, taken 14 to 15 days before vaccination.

CDR3 region: CAISEPRASRLTQYF. The CDR3 bases are TGTGCCATCAGTGAGCCAAGGGCTAGCCGGTTGACCCAGTACTTC. The chain is built from TRBV10-3 and TRBJ2-5; D may be TRBD2 (5 bases). Germline V gene data show CDR1 as ENHRY and CDR2 as SYGVKD. V was clipped by 2 bases and J by 7 bases, with 17 bases between them. This CDR3 is 15 amino acids long.